The rows below give T cell receptor beta chains drawn from one sample of a study of blood T cell repertoires in COVID-19. TCRdb's copy holds only in-frame clones and misses some; the assay was immunoSEQ multiplex PCR. The sample includes some 140,000 clones, around 83% of them seen just once. What was sequenced was PBMCs or T cells enriched from blood (not recorded which). These receptors came from a man aged 25-45 years who had recovered from COVID-19. Both conserved end residues are part of each CDR3.

length,V,J,CDR3
14,TRBV7-9,TRBJ2-7,CASSLPTGPYEQYF
12,TRBV19,TRBJ2-7,CATADRDYEQYF
16,TRBV5-6,TRBJ2-5,CASSLDNSGGQETQYF
13,TRBV2,TRBJ1-5,CASAQGSNQPQHF
17,TRBV5-4,TRBJ2-5,CASSLDFRGGIGETQYF
14,TRBV7-2,TRBJ2-2,CASSFWVATGELFF
16,TRBV2,TRBJ1-1,CASRGTGGGLLAEAFF
14,TRBV27,TRBJ2-7,CASSLTQGGNEQYF
13,TRBV12-3/TRBV12-4,TRBJ1-2,CASSREGDVGYTF
12,TRBV5-5,TRBJ2-1,CASFNSYNEQFF
18,TRBV5-5,TRBJ2-1,CASSFQGTSGRGYNEQFF
14,TRBV27,TRBJ1-6,CASSLDRNNSPLHF
15,TRBV7-2,TRBJ1-2,CASSQNQGVHYGYTF
15,TRBV30,TRBJ1-4,CAWAVGGQPNEKLFF
14,TRBV18,TRBJ2-5,CASRRGDIPETQYF
13,TRBV10-1,TRBJ1-1,CASTRGENTEAFF
14,TRBV11-2,TRBJ1-1,CASSLGQGRTEAFF
14,TRBV6-4,TRBJ1-2,CASSPGGVDYGYTF
14,TRBV11-2,TRBJ1-5,CASSLGASNQPQHF
11,TRBV4-1,TRBJ2-3,CASVESGTQYF
14,TRBV5-1,TRBJ1-2,CASSPGQGAGGYTF
14,TRBV27,TRBJ2-2,CASRGAASAGELFF
14,TRBV6-5,TRBJ1-2,CASSYVDFKGGYTF
14,TRBV29-1,TRBJ2-1,CSVDTGTGGNEQFF
15,TRBV14,TRBJ2-5,CASSHKQGLGETQYF
15,TRBV2,TRBJ2-1,CASRTGTASYNEQFF
14,TRBV18,TRBJ2-7,CASSSKGVSYEQYF
15,TRBV2,TRBJ2-1,CASSFDRGRYGVQFF
15,TRBV19,TRBJ2-7,CASSISPVSSYEQYF
13,TRBV5-1,TRBJ1-4,CASRRVTNEKLFF
14,TRBV3-1/TRBV3-2,TRBJ2-1,CASSLSLTGYEQFF
13,TRBV29-1,TRBJ1-1,CSVGTGVNTEAFF
16,TRBV5-1,TRBJ2-3,CASSLGHRGATDTQYF
13,TRBV2,TRBJ2-5,CASNRGYQETQYF
17,TRBV10-3,TRBJ2-1,CAISDFTGTGGKGEQFF
15,TRBV5-1,TRBJ1-1,CASSSLDTRSTEAFF
14,TRBV29-1,TRBJ2-1,CSVDAARGYNEQFF
15,TRBV10-3,TRBJ1-1,CAISESGGMNTEAFF
20,TRBV28,TRBJ2-1,CASSLVLGRTSGRLHNEQFF
14,TRBV7-9,TRBJ1-1,CASSLGQINTEAFF
14,TRBV4-2,TRBJ1-1,CASSQAASVSEAFF
15,TRBV7-9,TRBJ1-6,CASSPGGDYNSPLHF
13,TRBV12-5,TRBJ2-1,CASGFGGADEQFF
13,TRBV11-2,TRBJ1-5,CASSFGGGQPQHF
14,TRBV9,TRBJ2-5,CASSPDERAETQYF
16,TRBV2,TRBJ1-2,CASSPRTGRKGYGYTF
14,TRBV7-9,TRBJ1-1,CASRDGGQSIEAFF
15,TRBV19,TRBJ1-5,CASSISRGSNQPQHF
17,TRBV11-3,TRBJ2-3,CASTEEVQAPDTDTQYF
13,TRBV2,TRBJ1-1,CASRVGVSTEAFF
15,TRBV2,TRBJ2-3,CASSEANFFTDTQYF
14,TRBV25-1,TRBJ2-1,CASSHTTGINEQFF
13,TRBV18,TRBJ1-1,CASSPGSGTEAFF